This T cell receptor (beta chain) was identified in a study of T cells in tumors after PD-1 blockade. Study at large: Patients had no prior checkpoint blockade, systemic immunosuppressants, or anti-cancer therapy within 4 weeks. Some patients also took daily vismodegib 150 mg during anti-PD-1 treatment. Blood samples averaged around 120,000 templates (range about 22,000-280,000) and 36,536 unique clonotypes.

Germline V gene data show CDR1 as WSHSY and CDR2 as SAAADI. This CDR3 spans 15 amino acids. After removal of 2 bases from V and 8 bases from J, the junction contained 6 bases not matched to a gene. Clones were sequenced by immunoSEQ multiplex PCR, and TCRdb holds only the in-frame ones, with some missing. The sample consists of approximately 60,000 clones, around 80% of them appearing once. The chain couples TRBV10-2 to TRBJ2-4; 10 bases fit TRBD1. Sequences were derived from PBMCs, sampled before anti-PD-1 treatment. This clonotype was sampled from a human donor with basal cell carcinoma. CDR3: CASSEETGGRDIQYF. In DNA, the CDR3 is TGCGCCAGCAGTGAGGAGACAGGGGGCAGGGACATTCAGTACTTC.